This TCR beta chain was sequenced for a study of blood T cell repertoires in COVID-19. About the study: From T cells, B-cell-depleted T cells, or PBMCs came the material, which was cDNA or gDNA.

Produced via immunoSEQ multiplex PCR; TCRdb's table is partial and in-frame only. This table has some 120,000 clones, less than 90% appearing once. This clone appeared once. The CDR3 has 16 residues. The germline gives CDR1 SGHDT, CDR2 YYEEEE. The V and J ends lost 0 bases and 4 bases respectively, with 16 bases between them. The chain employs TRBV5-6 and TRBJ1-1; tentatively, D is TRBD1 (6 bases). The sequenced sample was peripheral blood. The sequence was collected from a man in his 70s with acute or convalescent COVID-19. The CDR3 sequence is CASSLDRGARITEAFF. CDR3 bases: TGTGCCAGCAGCTTGGATCGGGGGGCGCGAATCACTGAAGCTTTCTTT.